These T cell receptor beta chains were read from a single sample in a study of OX40 agonist ivuxolimab in advanced cancers. Measured with immunoSEQ multiplex PCR; TCRdb has only the in-frame clones, and not every one. The table records 90,000 to 95,000 clones, around 87% of them present only once. The material was CD4+ or CD8+ T cells sorted from blood, obtained in a trial of the OX40 agonist ivuxolimab. Source of these receptors: an adult with an advanced solid tumor such as melanoma, head and neck, liver or kidney cancer. The CDR3 runs from the conserved cysteine through the conserved F or W.

J	V	CDR3
TRBJ2-7	TRBV6-6	CASSRRTGLEQYF
TRBJ1-2	TRBV6-6	CASREQGADYGYTF
TRBJ1-6	TRBV5-1	CASSLEQGLGNSPLHF
TRBJ2-7	TRBV7-6	CASSLDGLGSYEQYF
TRBJ1-4	TRBV10-3	CAISDLGGSEKLFF
TRBJ1-2	TRBV2	CASSDRVDYGYTF
TRBJ1-4	TRBV30	CAWSVGGGKEKLFF
TRBJ2-7	TRBV27	CASSFAAGGRGEQYF
TRBJ1-1	TRBV6-4	CASSDAPGDRSAFF
TRBJ2-2	TRBV2	CASSQGSGELFF
TRBJ2-7	TRBV6-5	CASSSGGGFYEQYF
TRBJ2-3	TRBV7-3	CASSLWLAGGPDTQYF
TRBJ2-4	TRBV2	CASSEALPGLGAKNIQYF
TRBJ2-7	TRBV10-2	CASRKTTGSSYEQYF
TRBJ1-6	TRBV11-2	CASSLDGGGNSPLHF
TRBJ1-1	TRBV7-9	CASSRTGDYPEAFF
TRBJ1-2	TRBV6-1	CASSDKNYGYTF
TRBJ2-6	TRBV2	CASSGTGQGVGANVLTF
TRBJ1-2	TRBV28	CASSFLDNYGYTF
TRBJ2-5	TRBV5-4	CASSQPDIRETQYF
TRBJ2-1	TRBV7-3	CASSLALQGVQFF
TRBJ2-1	TRBV28	CASSYGPDTSYNEQFF
TRBJ1-2	TRBV19	CASSIVRDRRYGYTF
TRBJ2-2	TRBV10-1	CASSESGGGPRELFF
TRBJ2-3	TRBV5-5	CASSLISGRAIDTQYF
TRBJ2-3	TRBV5-1	CASSSVTIYTDTQYF
TRBJ2-7	TRBV7-9	CASSVSGQTRSEQYF
TRBJ2-1	TRBV30	CAWSPRGRSVEQFF
TRBJ1-5	TRBV7-2	CASSYRDGENQPQHF
TRBJ1-1	TRBV5-1	CASSLEGTEAFF
TRBJ2-7	TRBV30	CAWRGLAKNEQYF
TRBJ2-1	TRBV7-6	CASSQSGYEQFF
TRBJ2-7	TRBV10-1	CASSGAGSRYEQYF
TRBJ2-3	TRBV6-4	CASSDQGGDTQYF
TRBJ2-1	TRBV19	CASKAVYNEQFF
TRBJ1-2	TRBV7-9	CASSSELKGVGYTF
TRBJ2-7	TRBV5-1	CASSLFVGQGISEQYF
TRBJ2-6	TRBV9	CASSDANSGANVLTF
TRBJ1-4	TRBV7-9	CASSPGGQTTNEKLFF
TRBJ2-5	TRBV15	CATSASGTKETQYF
TRBJ1-1	TRBV5-1	CASKENFEAFF
TRBJ1-5	TRBV19	CASRWTGDNQPQHF
TRBJ2-1	TRBV11-2	CASSLGGQAYNEQFF
TRBJ1-3	TRBV15	CATSREDRIGSTIYF
TRBJ2-5	TRBV11-2	CASSLGLVEETQYF
TRBJ1-1	TRBV14	CASSQDRLYTEAFF
TRBJ2-2	TRBV5-1	CASSSLSQGVANTGELFF
TRBJ2-2	TRBV11-3	CASSFITLTGELFF
TRBJ1-1	TRBV11-3	CASSLEGDREAFF
TRBJ2-2	TRBV10-3	CAISESRGTGELFF
TRBJ1-4	TRBV2	CASERGAANEKLFF
TRBJ2-7	TRBV28	CASGAEGGSYEQYF
TRBJ1-4	TRBV7-9	CASSFVTLQGEDEKLFF
TRBJ2-7	TRBV27	CASSRRETGDHEQYF
TRBJ2-3	TRBV18	CASSPGTADDTQYF
TRBJ2-5	TRBV19	CASSRGLAGVEETQYF